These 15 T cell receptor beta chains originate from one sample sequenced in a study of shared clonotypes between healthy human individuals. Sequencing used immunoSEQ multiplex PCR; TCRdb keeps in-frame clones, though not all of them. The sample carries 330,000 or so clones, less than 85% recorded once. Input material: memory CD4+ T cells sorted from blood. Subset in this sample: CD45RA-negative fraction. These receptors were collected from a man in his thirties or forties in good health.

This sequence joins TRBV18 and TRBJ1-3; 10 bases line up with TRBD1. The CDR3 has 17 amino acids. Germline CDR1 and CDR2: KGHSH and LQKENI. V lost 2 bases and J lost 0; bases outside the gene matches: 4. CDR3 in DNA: TGTGCCAGCTCACCAGAGACAGGGGGCTTCTCTGGAAACACCATATATTTT. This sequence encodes CASSPETGGFSGNTIYF.

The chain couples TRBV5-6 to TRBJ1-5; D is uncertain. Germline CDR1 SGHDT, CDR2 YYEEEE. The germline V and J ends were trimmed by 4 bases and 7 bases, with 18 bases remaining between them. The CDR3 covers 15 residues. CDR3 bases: TGTGCCAGCAGCCAAAGTAAGGACCCCAGGCAGCCCCAGCATTTT. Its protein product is CASSQSKDPRQPQHF.

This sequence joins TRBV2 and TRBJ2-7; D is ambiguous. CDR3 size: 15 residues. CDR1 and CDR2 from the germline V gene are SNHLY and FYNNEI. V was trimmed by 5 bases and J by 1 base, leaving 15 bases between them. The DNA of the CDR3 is TGTGCCAGCAGTAGGACCCTCTTAACTTCCTACGAGCAGTACTTC. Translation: CASSRTLLTSYEQYF.

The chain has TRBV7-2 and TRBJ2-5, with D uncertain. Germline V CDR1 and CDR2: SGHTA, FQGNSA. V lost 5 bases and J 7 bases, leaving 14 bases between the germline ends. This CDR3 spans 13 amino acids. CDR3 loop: CASSTELEGTQYF. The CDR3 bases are TGTGCCAGCAGCACGGAATTGGAAGGGACCCAGTACTTC.

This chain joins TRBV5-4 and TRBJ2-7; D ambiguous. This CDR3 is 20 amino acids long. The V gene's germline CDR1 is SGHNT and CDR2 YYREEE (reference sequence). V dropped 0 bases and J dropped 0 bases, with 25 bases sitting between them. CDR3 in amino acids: CASSLDPAAPIGGGSYEQYF. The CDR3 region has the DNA TGTGCCAGCAGCTTGGATCCCGCGGCCCCAATCGGCGGCGGCTCCTACGAGCAGTACTTC.

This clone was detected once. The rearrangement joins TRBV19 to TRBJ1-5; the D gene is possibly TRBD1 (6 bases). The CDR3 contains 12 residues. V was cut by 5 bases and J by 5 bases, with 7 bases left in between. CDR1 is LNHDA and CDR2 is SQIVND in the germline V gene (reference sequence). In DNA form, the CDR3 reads TGTGCCAGTAGTTACAGGGATCAGCCCCAGCATTTT. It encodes CASSYRDQPQHF.

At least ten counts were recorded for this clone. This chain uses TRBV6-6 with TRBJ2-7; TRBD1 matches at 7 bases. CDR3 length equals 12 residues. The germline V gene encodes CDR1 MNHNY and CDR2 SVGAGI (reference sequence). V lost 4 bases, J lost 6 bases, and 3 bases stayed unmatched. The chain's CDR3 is CASSSDRVEQYF. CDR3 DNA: TGTGCCAGCAGTTCCGACAGGGTCGAGCAGTACTTC.

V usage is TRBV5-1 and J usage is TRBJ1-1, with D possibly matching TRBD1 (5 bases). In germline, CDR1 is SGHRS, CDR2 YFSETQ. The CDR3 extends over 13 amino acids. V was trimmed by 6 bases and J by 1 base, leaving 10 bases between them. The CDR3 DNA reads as TGCGCCAGCAACATGCAGGGGAACACTGAAGCTTTCTTT. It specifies CASNMQGNTEAFF.

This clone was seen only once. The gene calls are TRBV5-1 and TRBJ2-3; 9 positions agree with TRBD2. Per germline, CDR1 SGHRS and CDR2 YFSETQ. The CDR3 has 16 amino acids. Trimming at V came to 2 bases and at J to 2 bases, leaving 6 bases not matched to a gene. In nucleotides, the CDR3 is TGCGCCAGCAGCTTCACAGCGGGAGGACACACAGATACGCAGTATTTT. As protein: CASSFTAGGHTDTQYF.

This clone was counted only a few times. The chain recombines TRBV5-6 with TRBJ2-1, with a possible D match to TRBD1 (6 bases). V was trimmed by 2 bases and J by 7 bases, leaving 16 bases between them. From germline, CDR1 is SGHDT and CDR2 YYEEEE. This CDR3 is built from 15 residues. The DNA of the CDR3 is TGTGCCAGCAGCTTTCCTCCAGGGGTCTCGAATGAGCAGTTCTTC. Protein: CASSFPPGVSNEQFF.

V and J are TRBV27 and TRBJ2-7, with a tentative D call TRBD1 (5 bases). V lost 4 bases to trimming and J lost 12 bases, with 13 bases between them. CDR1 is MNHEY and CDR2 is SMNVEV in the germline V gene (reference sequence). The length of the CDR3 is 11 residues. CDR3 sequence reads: CASSWGLSLYF. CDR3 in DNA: TGTGCCAGCAGTTGGGGCCTAAGCCTGTACTTC.

The CDR3 DNA reads as TGTGCCAGCAGTCTCCCCCAGGGGACTAATGAAAAACTGTTTTTT. Translating it yields CASSLPQGTNEKLFF. The gene calls are TRBV28 and TRBJ1-4; tentative D call: TRBD1 (6 bases). V lost 5 bases, J lost 2 bases, and 12 bases lay in between. The length of the CDR3 is 15 residues. The germline V gene has CDR1 MDHEN and CDR2 SYDVKM. Using reference TRBV28 and TRBJ1-4 for the parts outside the CDR3, the full variable domain is DVKVTQSSRYLVKRTGEKVFLECVQDMDHENMFWYRQDPGLGLRLIYFSYDVKMKEKGDIPEGYSVSREKKERFSLILESASTNQTSMYLCASSLPQGTNEKLFFGSGTQLSVL.

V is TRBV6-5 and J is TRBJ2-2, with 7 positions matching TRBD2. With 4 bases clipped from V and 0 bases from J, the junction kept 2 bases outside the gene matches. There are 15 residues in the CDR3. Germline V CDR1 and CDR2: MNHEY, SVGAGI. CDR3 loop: CASSLSGTNTGELFF. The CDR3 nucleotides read TGTGCCAGCAGTTTGAGCGGGACGAACACCGGGGAGCTGTTTTTT.

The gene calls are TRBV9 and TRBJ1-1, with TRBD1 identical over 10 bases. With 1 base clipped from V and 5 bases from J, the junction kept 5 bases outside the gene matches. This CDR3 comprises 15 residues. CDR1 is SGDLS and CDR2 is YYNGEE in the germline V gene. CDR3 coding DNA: TGTGCCAGCAGCGTACGGTCGGGACAGGGGACTGAAGCTTTCTTT. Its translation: CASSVRSGQGTEAFF.

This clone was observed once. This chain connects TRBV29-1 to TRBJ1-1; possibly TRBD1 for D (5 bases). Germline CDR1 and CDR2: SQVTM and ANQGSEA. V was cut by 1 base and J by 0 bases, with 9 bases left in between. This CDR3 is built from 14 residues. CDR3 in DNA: TGCAGCGTTGAAGGTCCCAGGGTGAACACTGAAGCTTTCTTT. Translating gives CSVEGPRVNTEAFF.